This T cell receptor beta chain was captured by sequencing in a study of blood T cell repertoires in COVID-19. Study overall: COVID-19 samples, acute and convalescent, were from the United States, Italy and Spain.

TCRdb's copy holds only in-frame clones and misses some; the assay was immunoSEQ multiplex PCR. The sample records about 480,000 clones, about 91% being singletons. Enrolment of Seattle patients took place during active infection, and they were followed longitudinally. Sequences were obtained from peripheral blood. The source is a man between 18 and 29 years old with COVID-19, enrolled during active disease.

The CDR3 is CASSVGGFLNNEQFF. The DNA for the CDR3 is TGTGCCAGCAGCGTAGGCGGGTTCCTGAACAATGAGCAGTTCTTC. The chain links TRBV9 to TRBJ2-1; a weak D match, TRBD2 (5 bases). The germline CDR1 and CDR2 sequences are SGDLS and YYNGEE. This CDR3 has 15 amino acids. V was trimmed by 0 bases and J by 5 bases, leaving 12 bases between them. The whole variable domain, remainder taken from reference TRBV9 and TRBJ2-1, is DSGVTQTPKHLITATGQRVTLRCSPRSGDLSVYWYQQSLDQGLQFLIQYYNGEERAKGNILERFSAQQFPDLHSELNLSSLELGDSALYFCASSVGGFLNNEQFFGPGTRLTVL.